Shown below are 31 T cell receptor beta chains from a single sample sequenced in a study of blood T cell repertoires in COVID-19. Measured with immunoSEQ multiplex PCR; TCRdb has only the in-frame clones, and not every one. The sample includes about 290,000 clones, around 85% of them seen just once. The sequencing input was peripheral blood. These receptors were collected from a woman aged 45-65 years with active or convalescent COVID-19.

This chain links TRBV11-2 with TRBJ2-3; 9 bases are shared with TRBD2. V was pared by 4 bases and J by 4 bases, with 18 bases of the junction left unmatched. Germline CDR1 reads SGHAT; CDR2 reads FQNNGV. The CDR3 extends over 19 amino acids. The CDR3 loop reads CASSSPVPSGAKRADTQYF. CDR3 DNA sequence: TGTGCCAGCAGCTCCCCGGTCCCTAGCGGGGCAAAAAGGGCAGATACGCAGTATTTT.

This clone came up a few times. The J gene is TRBJ2-6, the V gene TRBV7-9; D may be TRBD1 (6 bases). This CDR3 contains 17 residues. Per germline, CDR1 SEHNR and CDR2 FQNEAQ (reference sequence). Trimming took 2 bases from V and 0 from J, leaving 11 bases between them. The CDR3 spells CASSLQGTLSGANVLTF. CDR3 coding DNA: TGTGCCAGCAGCTTACAGGGGACCCTCTCTGGGGCCAACGTCCTGACTTTC.

This chain connects TRBV29-1 to TRBJ2-7; tentatively, D is TRBD2 (7 bases). V lost 8 bases, J lost 6 bases, and 14 bases lay in between. Germline V CDR1 and CDR2: SQVTM, ANQGSEA. The CDR3 spans 11 residues. The CDR3 coding sequence is TGCAGCTTTGGGGGCGGGAGCGAGCAGTACTTC. Translating gives CSFGGGSEQYF.

V usage is TRBV5-1 and J usage is TRBJ2-3, with 10 bases aligning to TRBD2. Germline V gene sequence: CDR1 SGHRS, CDR2 YFSETQ. This CDR3 spans 16 amino acids. Trimming cost V 2 bases and J 3 bases; bases outside gene matches: 6. The CDR3 DNA reads as TGCGCCAGCAGCTTATTTGCTAGCGGGAGAACAGATACGCAGTATTTT. Translated: CASSLFASGRTDTQYF. The entire variable domain, with the rest obtained from reference TRBV5-1 and TRBJ2-3, is as follows: KAGVTQTPRYLIKTRGQQVTLSCSPISGHRSVSWYQQTPGQGLQFLFEYFSETQRNKGNFPGRFSGRQFSNSRSEMNVSTLELGDSALYLCASSLFASGRTDTQYFGPGTRLTVL.

This clone was counted between two and nine times. DNA of the CDR3: TGCAGCGTTGCGGCGGGAGGACCCTACGAGCAGTACTTC. Protein: CSVAAGGPYEQYF. The V and J genes are TRBV29-1 and TRBJ2-7, with 8 bases fitting TRBD2. The CDR3 contains 13 residues. The V gene end was trimmed by 4 bases and the J gene end by 2 bases; junction bases not matched to a gene: 4. Germline assignment: CDR1 SQVTM and CDR2 ANQGSEA.

This clone was picked up one time. As DNA, the CDR3 is TGTGCCAGCAGCCAAGACTTATCCACAGATACGCAGTATTTT. Residues: CASSQDLSTDTQYF. The chain has TRBV3-1 (or the pseudogene TRBV3-2) and TRBJ2-3, with D unresolved. Per germline, CDR1 LGHDT and CDR2 YNNKEL (reference sequence). Trimming removed 0 bases from V and 2 bases from J, with 6 bases in between. This CDR3 is 14 amino acids long.

About this clone: Germline and junction disagree at one end, which may indicate a read error. The V gene is TRBV30, the J gene TRBJ1-1, with a tentative D call TRBD1 (6 bases). Germline lookup yields CDR1 GTSNPN and CDR2 SVGIG (reference sequence). The CDR3 consists of 13 residues. CDR3 in amino acids: CAWSEPGQKIKTF. DNA of the CDR3: TGTGCCTGGAGTGAGCCGGGACAAAAAATAAAAACCTTT.

In this sample, this clone turned up a few times. The chain carries TRBV18 and TRBJ1-4, with D possibly TRBD1 on 5 matching bases. V was trimmed by 3 bases and J by 8 bases, leaving 16 bases between them. Germline V gene lookup returns CDR1 KGHSH and CDR2 LQKENI. The CDR3 consists of 15 residues. In DNA, the CDR3 is TGTGCCAGCTCACCGATTCAGGGCGGTGGCGAAAAACTGTTTTTT. Translation: CASSPIQGGGEKLFF.

The genes are TRBV20-1 and TRBJ2-1; 14 bases are shared with TRBD2. This CDR3 has 20 amino acids. Per the germline V gene, CDR1 is DFQATT and CDR2 is SNEGSKA (reference sequence). V was clipped by 3 bases and J by 4 bases; unmatched bases: 17. The CDR3: CSASIIPGTSGRGVYNEQFF. The CDR3 nucleotides read TGCAGTGCTAGTATTATCCCCGGGACTAGCGGGAGAGGGGTGTACAATGAGCAGTTCTTC.

The DNA for the CDR3 is TGTGCCACCAGAGGGGCGAACACCTATGGCTACACCTTC. This encodes CATRGANTYGYTF. This chain connects TRBV15 to TRBJ1-2, with D tentatively TRBD1 (5 bases). V was trimmed by 6 bases and J by 4 bases, leaving 12 bases between them. The CDR3 consists of 13 residues. Germline V gives CDR1 LNHNV, CDR2 YYDKDF (reference sequence).

The rearrangement joins TRBV19 to TRBJ2-2; perhaps TRBD2 as D (5 bases). The V gene's germline CDR1 is LNHDA and CDR2 SQIVND (reference sequence). The CDR3 sequence is 12 residues long. V was clipped by 6 bases and J by 6 bases, with 8 bases between them. The CDR3 DNA sequence: TGTGCCAGTAGCTGGGAGTCCGGGGAGCTGTTTTTT. It is translated as CASSWESGELFF. The full variable domain, its missing parts supplied by reference TRBV19 and TRBJ2-2, is DGGITQSPKYLFRKEGQNVTLSCEQNLNHDAMYWYRQDPGQGLRLIYYSQIVNDFQKGDIAEGYSVSREKKESFPLTVTSAQKNPTAFYLCASSWESGELFFGEGSRLTVL.

The chain employs TRBV28 and TRBJ2-1, with a weak D call TRBD2 (6 bases). CDR1 and CDR2 (germline): MDHEN, SYDVKM. V was pared by 2 bases and J by 5 bases, with 13 bases between. There are 15 residues in the CDR3. The CDR3 DNA follows: TGTGCCAGCAGTTTAAAGGGGACTGTAAACAATGAGCAGTTCTTC. Residues: CASSLKGTVNNEQFF.

This sequence joins TRBV29-1 and TRBJ2-1, with D possibly being TRBD2 (6 bases). Per the germline V gene, CDR1 is SQVTM and CDR2 is ANQGSEA. The germline V and J ends were trimmed by 7 bases and 9 bases, with 10 bases remaining between them. The CDR3 runs to 10 residues. This CDR3 reads CSGLVAEQFF. Here the CDR3 DNA reads TGCAGCGGACTAGTTGCTGAGCAGTTCTTC.

The V and J genes are TRBV7-2 and TRBJ1-6, with TRBD1 matching over 7 bases. Trimming took 2 bases from V and 7 from J; bases not matched to a gene: 8. The germline CDR1 and CDR2 sequences are SGHTA and FQGNSA. The CDR3 extends over 16 amino acids. The chain's CDR3 is CASSLTGASPNSPLHF. The DNA of the CDR3 is TGTGCCAGCAGCTTAACAGGGGCTTCACCAAATTCACCCCTCCACTTT.

This clone turned up a few times. The genes are TRBV5-4 and TRBJ2-7; perhaps TRBD1 as D (6 bases). There are 13 residues in the CDR3. CDR1 SGHNT and CDR2 YYREEE come from the germline V gene (reference sequence). With 9 bases removed from V and 6 bases from J, the gap between germline ends came to 19 bases. The CDR3 DNA reads as TGTGCCACCGTGGGGGCAAGTAATGGCGAGCAGTACTTC. Amino acids: CATVGASNGEQYF.

The V gene is TRBV18, the J gene TRBJ2-1, with TRBD2 as a possible D gene (6 bases). This CDR3 spans 18 amino acids. Per the germline V gene, CDR1 is KGHSH and CDR2 is LQKENI. V was pared by 3 bases and J by 2 bases, with 20 bases between. The CDR3 region is CASSPSIAGLIPYNEQFF. The DNA of the CDR3 is TGTGCCAGCTCACCTTCTATCGCGGGGCTGATTCCCTACAATGAGCAGTTCTTC.

J is TRBJ2-3 and V is TRBV5-8, with 7 bases aligning to TRBD2. In germline, CDR1 is SGHTS, CDR2 YDEGEE. CDR3 length: 15 amino acids. The V segment lost 0 bases and the J segment 4 bases; nucleotides outside the gene matches: 5. CDR3 sequence reads: CASSLVAGAADTQYF. In DNA, the CDR3 is TGTGCCAGCAGCTTGGTTGCGGGAGCAGCAGATACGCAGTATTTT.

This sequence joins TRBV5-5 and TRBJ2-5; 9 positions match TRBD2. This CDR3 has 16 residues. Germline trimming cut 3 bases from V and 1 base from J; bases unmatched to any gene: 7. Germline CDR1 SGHKS, CDR2 YYEKEE (reference sequence). DNA for the CDR3: TGTGCCAGCAGCTCCTACCTAGCGGGGACCCAAGAGACCCAGTACTTC. Amino acids: CASSSYLAGTQETQYF.

This clone showed up just a few times. Additional DNA sequences in this sample encode the identical CDR3. The chain carries TRBV2 and TRBJ2-3, with D unclear. The CDR3 has 12 amino acids. V was cut by 6 bases and J by 4 bases, with 8 bases left in between. Germline V gene sequence: CDR1 SNHLY, CDR2 FYNNEI. The CDR3 loop is CASSLWPDTQYF. The CDR3 DNA sequence: TGTGCCAGCAGCCTCTGGCCAGATACGCAGTATTTT.

As DNA, the CDR3 is TGCGCCAGCAGCGGTGGAGTGGGACTAGCGGGAGGGATATACAATGAGCAGTTCTTC. Its translation is CASSGGVGLAGGIYNEQFF. This chain uses TRBV5-1 with TRBJ2-1; 16 bases are a match to TRBD2. V gave up 4 bases and J gave up 4 bases; unmatched junction bases: 11. The CDR3 has 19 amino acids. Germline CDR1 SGHRS, CDR2 YFSETQ.

DNA for the CDR3: TGTGCCAGCAGCGTAGAACTAGCGGACACCGGGGAGCTGTTTTTT. Protein sequence: CASSVELADTGELFF. This chain uses TRBV9 with TRBJ2-2; 8 nucleotides agree with TRBD2. This CDR3 spans 15 amino acids. Germline V CDR1 and CDR2: SGDLS, YYNGEE. With 0 bases clipped from V and 3 bases from J, the junction kept 1 base outside the gene matches.

V and J are TRBV7-8 and TRBJ2-7, with D tentatively TRBD2 (6 bases). This CDR3 contains 14 residues. Germline V CDR1 and CDR2: SGHVS, FQNEAQ. Trimming took off 1 base at V and 4 bases at J, with 11 bases between the two ends. The CDR3 bases are TGTGCCAGCAGCTTAGTAACGGGGGAGTACGAGCAGTACTTC. Protein sequence: CASSLVTGEYEQYF. Full variable domain (missing parts from reference TRBV7-8 and TRBJ2-7): GAGVSQSPRYKVAKRGQDVALRCDPISGHVSLFWYQQALGQGPEFLTYFQNEAQLDKSGLPSDRFFAERPEGSVSTLKIQRTQQEDSAVYLCASSLVTGEYEQYFGPGTRLTVT.

This chain connects TRBV4-1 to TRBJ2-1, with 7 bases matching TRBD1. The CDR3 consists of 15 residues. V lost 0 bases and J lost 7; bases outside the gene matches: 6. CDR1 is MGHRA and CDR2 is YSYEKL in the germline V gene. Here the CDR3 DNA reads TGCGCCAGCAGCCAAGAACGGCAGGGGGATAATGAGCAGTTCTTC. This translates into CASSQERQGDNEQFF.

The chain has TRBV6-5 and TRBJ1-2; maybe TRBD1 (6 bases). CDR1 is MNHEY and CDR2 is SVGAGI in the germline V gene. V lost 8 bases, J lost 0 bases, and 7 bases lay in between. CDR3 size: 12 residues. In DNA, the CDR3 is TGTGCCAGCCGACAGGCTAACTATGGCTACACCTTC. Protein sequence: CASRQANYGYTF.

For the CDR3, the DNA is TGTGCCAGCAGTTTCTCGGGGGTTAGGGACGCCTCTAAGTACTTC. Amino acids: CASSFSGVRDASKYF. The rearrangement links TRBV27 to TRBJ2-7; D is perhaps TRBD2 (6 bases). The V gene lost 3 bases and the J gene lost 11 bases, with 23 bases spanning the gap. This CDR3 has 15 amino acids. Germline V gives CDR1 MNHEY, CDR2 SMNVEV (reference sequence).

The gene calls are TRBV6-5 and TRBJ2-2, with a possible D match to TRBD2 (5 bases). V lost 2 bases and J 8 bases, leaving 6 bases between the germline ends. The CDR3 extends over 12 amino acids. Germline CDR1 is MNHEY and CDR2 is SVGAGI. CDR3 coding DNA: TGTGCCAGCAGTTACGGGAGAGGGGAGCTGTTTTTT. Amino acids: CASSYGRGELFF.

The chain couples TRBV5-1 to TRBJ2-7; the match to TRBD1 covers 8 bases. CDR3 length equals 14 residues. Germline V gives CDR1 SGHRS, CDR2 YFSETQ. With 5 bases clipped from V and 1 base from J, the junction kept 5 bases outside the gene matches. The CDR3, as DNA: TGCGCCAGCAGTCGGACAGGGTTATCCTACGAGCAGTACTTC. This sequence encodes CASSRTGLSYEQYF.

This sequence joins TRBV4-2 and TRBJ2-3; D ambiguous. This CDR3 is 12 amino acids long. CDR1 and CDR2 from the germline V gene are LGHNA and YNFKEQ. V lost 2 bases and J lost 8, with 8 bases in between. The CDR3 reads CASSQSAITQYF. CDR3 DNA sequence: TGTGCCAGCAGCCAATCCGCTATTACGCAGTATTTT.

The rearrangement uses TRBV11-2 and TRBJ2-7; D is perhaps TRBD2 (6 bases). This CDR3 is 14 amino acids long. The germline V gene encodes CDR1 SGHAT and CDR2 FQNNGV. The germline V and J ends were trimmed by 0 bases and 7 bases, with 13 bases remaining between them. The CDR3, as DNA: TGTGCCAGCAGCTTAGATCCGCGGGCGGGAGAGCAGTACTTC. The encoded protein is CASSLDPRAGEQYF.

This rearrangement joins TRBV25-1 to TRBJ2-7; TRBD1 agrees at 7 bases. J was trimmed by 2 bases and V by 3 bases; bases with no gene match: 7. The V gene's germline CDR1 is MGHDK and CDR2 SYGVNS. This CDR3 region has 15 residues. CDR3 sequence: CASSDPGGGTYEQYF. Here the CDR3 DNA reads TGTGCCAGCAGTGACCCAGGGGGTGGGACCTACGAGCAGTACTTC.

This chain joins TRBV2 and TRBJ1-6; TRBD1 agrees at 8 bases. CDR1 and CDR2 from the germline V gene are SNHLY and FYNNEI. CDR3 length equals 13 residues. Unmatched junction bases numbered 4, after V lost 9 bases and J lost 6 bases. In DNA form, the CDR3 reads TGTGCCAGAAGACAGGGGTTTAATTCACCCCTCCACTTT. Protein product: CARRQGFNSPLHF.